This T cell receptor beta chain was identified in a study of CD8+CD57+ T cells in acquired aplastic anemia. Across the whole study: Yields of DNA that came from sorted CD4+ and CD8+ cells averaged 3.2 ug.

The CDR3 is made up of 14 amino acids. Germline-derived CDR1 and CDR2 are KGHDR and SFDVKD. Trimming stripped 4 bases from V and 2 bases from J, with 10 bases between. There are many counts of this clonotype. As yet, its antigen is unknown. Genomic DNA served as template for TCR beta VDJ and CDR3 profiling. TCRdb fed the reads into MiXCR, producing one record per CDR3 protein. The data hold hundreds of thousands of distinct CDR3 sequences, with about a third observed a single time. The authors sequenced patients whose flow cytometry had shown CD8+CD57+ cell expansion. Every patient presented with severe acquired aplastic anemia. Whole-study results and caveats: Roughly 31 CD8+ CDR3 sequences were shared between patients and controls.

The sequence came from a human donor with aplastic anemia. The sample was sorted CD4+, CD8+, or CD8+CD57+ T cells (not recorded which) from PBMCs. The chain links TRBV24-1 to TRBJ2-5, with D perhaps TRBD1 (5 bases). In DNA, the CDR3 is TGTGCCACCAGTGAACGAACAGGACAAGAGACCCAGTACTTC. Its translation is CATSERTGQETQYF.